The 9 T cell receptor beta chains below come from one sample, sequenced in a study of T cell responses to AZD1222 COVID-19 vaccine (dated by TCRdb to the early 2020s). Libraries were made using the immunoSEQ multiplex PCR assay. Not all clones reach the TCRdb copy of this immuneACCESS table, which keeps in-frame sequences only. Checked studies attribute under half of the gap to unresolved V genes and leave the rest unexplained. The sample includes some 120,000 clones, with about nine tenths observed a single time. The ten largest clones add up to approximately 18% of the sample. The time point label, read with the paper, signifies: baseline before first vaccination. What the treatment or condition label conveys for this sample: meningococcal conjugate vaccine given as trial control. The source material was peripheral blood, sampled on day 0 of MenACWY control vaccination. The receptors here all came from an adult in good health.

This clone turned up a few times. V is TRBV6-2 or TRBV6-3 and J is TRBJ2-7; no clear D. The V gene lost 2 bases and the J gene lost 0 bases, with 8 bases spanning the gap. Germline-derived CDR1 and CDR2 are MNHEY and SVGEGT. This CDR3 has 14 amino acids. CDR3 nucleotide sequence: TGTGCCAGCAGTTACCCGCCGGGCTCCTACGAGCAGTACTTC. It specifies CASSYPPGSYEQYF.

This clone was observed a single time. The gene calls are TRBV5-1 and TRBJ1-2, with D unresolved. There are 16 residues in the CDR3. Germline assignment: CDR1 SGHRS and CDR2 YFSETQ. Between the trimmed V and J ends, which lost 4 bases and 0 bases, there was a span of 16 bases. In DNA form, the CDR3 reads TGCGCCAGCAGCCCTGATTGGACGGCTTCTAACTATGGCTACACCTTC. Its protein is CASSPDWTASNYGYTF.

The gene calls are TRBV5-1 and TRBJ2-3; possible D gene TRBD2, 6 bases. The CDR3 spans 13 residues. Germline V CDR1 and CDR2: SGHRS, YFSETQ. V lost 4 bases and J 5 bases, leaving 11 bases between the germline ends. The CDR3 region is CASSPGLLDTQYF. DNA of the CDR3: TGCGCCAGCAGCCCAGGACTACTAGATACGCAGTATTTT.

This clone was seen just once. This chain joins TRBV11-3 and TRBJ2-1, with 8 nucleotides matching TRBD1. Per germline, CDR1 SGHNT and CDR2 YENEEA. With 1 base clipped from V and 7 bases from J, the junction kept 9 bases outside the gene matches. The CDR3 length is 16 residues. The CDR3 loop reads CASSLVGQGMGNEQFF. The CDR3 DNA follows: TGTGCCAGCAGCTTAGTAGGACAGGGTATGGGGAATGAGCAGTTCTTC.

This chain uses TRBV3-1 (or the pseudogene TRBV3-2) with TRBJ2-7, with 11 bases that match TRBD2. Germline-derived CDR1 and CDR2 are LGHDT and YNNKEL (reference sequence). The CDR3 totals 17 residues. Losses at the gene ends were 4 bases for V and 4 bases for J; bases not matched to a gene: 12. The CDR3 DNA sequence: TGTGCCAGCAGCCTCCGAAAACCGGGACTAGCGGTGTACGAGCAGTACTTC. Residues: CASSLRKPGLAVYEQYF.

CDR3 bases: TGTGCCAGCAGCTTAAGTACAGGGACTAACTATGGCTACACCTTC. Amino acid sequence: CASSLSTGTNYGYTF. This chain uses TRBV7-9 with TRBJ1-2; tentative D call: TRBD1 (6 bases). This CDR3 contains 15 residues. V lost 2 bases to trimming and J lost 0 bases, with 10 bases between them. The V gene's germline CDR1 is SEHNR and CDR2 FQNEAQ (reference sequence).

The rearrangement links TRBV2 to TRBJ2-1, with TRBD2 matching 7 bases. The CDR3 spans 14 residues. The ends lost 3 bases at V and 6 bases at J; junction bases unmatched: 5. CDR1 SNHLY and CDR2 FYNNEI come from the germline V gene. The CDR3: CASSDWRGSNEQFF. In DNA form, the CDR3 reads TGTGCCAGCAGTGATTGGCGGGGGTCCAATGAGCAGTTCTTC.

The CDR3 loop reads CASSSITGVGTDTQYF. DNA for the CDR3: TGTGCCAGCAGTTCGATTACGGGAGTCGGCACAGATACGCAGTATTTT. The chain employs TRBV6-5 and TRBJ2-3; D possibly corresponds to TRBD2 (6 bases). The CDR3 sequence is 16 residues long. From germline, CDR1 is MNHEY and CDR2 SVGAGI. Trimming left V 4 bases short and J 1 base short, with 15 bases between.

In its sample, this clone was seen a few times. This chain joins TRBV28 and TRBJ1-5; 7 nucleotides agree with TRBD1. With 4 bases clipped from V and 0 bases from J, the junction kept 9 bases outside the gene matches. The CDR3 has 17 amino acids. CDR1 and CDR2 (germline): MDHEN, SYDVKM. The CDR3 DNA reads as TGTGCCAGCAGTTGGGGGACAGTGAACTATAGCAATCAGCCCCAGCATTTT. Protein: CASSWGTVNYSNQPQHF.